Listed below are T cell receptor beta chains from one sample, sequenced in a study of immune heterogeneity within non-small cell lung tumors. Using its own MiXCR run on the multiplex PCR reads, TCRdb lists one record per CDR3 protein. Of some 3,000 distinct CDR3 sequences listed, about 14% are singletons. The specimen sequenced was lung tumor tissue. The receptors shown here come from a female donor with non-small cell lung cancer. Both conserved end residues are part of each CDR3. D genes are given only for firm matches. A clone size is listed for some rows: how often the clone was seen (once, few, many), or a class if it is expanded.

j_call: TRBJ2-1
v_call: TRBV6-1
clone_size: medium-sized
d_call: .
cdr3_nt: TGTGCCAGCTCTTCGAAGGGCGGCTCCTACAATGAGCAGTTCTTC
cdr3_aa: CASSSKGGSYNEQFF

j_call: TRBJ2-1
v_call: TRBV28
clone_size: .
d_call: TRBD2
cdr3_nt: TGTGCCAGCAGTGATGTGAGGACTAGCGTGCCCAATGAGCAGTTCTTC
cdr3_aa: CASSDVRTSVPNEQFF

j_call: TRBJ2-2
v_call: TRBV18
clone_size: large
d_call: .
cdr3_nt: TGTGCCAGCTCACCACCAAGGGGTAACACCGGGGAGCTGTTTTTT
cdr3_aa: CASSPPRGNTGELFF

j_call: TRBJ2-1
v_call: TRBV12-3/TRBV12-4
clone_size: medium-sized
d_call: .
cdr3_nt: TGTGCCAGCAGTTCAACTAGCCTGCCCTACAATGAGCAGTTCTTC
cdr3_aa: CASSSTSLPYNEQFF

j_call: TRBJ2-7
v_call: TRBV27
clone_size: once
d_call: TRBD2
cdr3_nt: TGTGCCAGAAAAACTAGCGGGAGGTATGAGCAGTACTTC
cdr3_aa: CARKTSGRYEQYF

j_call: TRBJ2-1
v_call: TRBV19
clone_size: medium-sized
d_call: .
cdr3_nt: TGTGCCAGTAGTATCTCCGGGACGGACCGCAATGAGCAGTTCTTC
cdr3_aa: CASSISGTDRNEQFF

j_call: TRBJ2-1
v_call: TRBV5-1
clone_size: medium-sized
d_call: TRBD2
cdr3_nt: TGCGCCAGCAGCTTCACGGGAGGGGGCAATGAGCAGTTCTTC
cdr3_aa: CASSFTGGGNEQFF

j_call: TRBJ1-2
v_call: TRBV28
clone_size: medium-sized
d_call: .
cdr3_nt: TGTGCCAGCAGTTTGACTTCACCAATTAACTATGGCTACACCTTC
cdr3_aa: CASSLTSPINYGYTF

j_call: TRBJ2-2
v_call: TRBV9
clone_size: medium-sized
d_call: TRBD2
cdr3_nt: TGTGCCAGCACCCCCAATAGCGGGAGGGCCACCGGGGAGCTGTTTTTT
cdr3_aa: CASTPNSGRATGELFF

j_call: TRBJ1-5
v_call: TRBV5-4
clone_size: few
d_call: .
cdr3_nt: TGTGCCAGCAGCTTCACGTTGTGGAGCAATCAGCCCCAGCATTTT
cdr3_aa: CASSFTLWSNQPQHF

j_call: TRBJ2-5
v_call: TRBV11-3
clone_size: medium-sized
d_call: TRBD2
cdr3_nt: TGTGCCAGCAGCTTAACGACTAGCGGGTTGCAGACCCAGTACTTC
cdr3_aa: CASSLTTSGLQTQYF

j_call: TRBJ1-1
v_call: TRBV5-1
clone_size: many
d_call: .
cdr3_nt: TGCGCCAGCAGCTCGACCCAGAACACTGAAGCTTTCTTT
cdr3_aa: CASSSTQNTEAFF

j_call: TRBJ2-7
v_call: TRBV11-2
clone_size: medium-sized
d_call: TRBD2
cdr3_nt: TGTGCCAGCAGCTTAGCTAGCGGGAGGGCCGACGAGCAGTACTTC
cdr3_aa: CASSLASGRADEQYF

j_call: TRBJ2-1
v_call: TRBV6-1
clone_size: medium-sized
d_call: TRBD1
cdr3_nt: TGTGCCAGCAGGACAGGGTTCTCCTACAATGAGCAGTTCTTC
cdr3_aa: CASRTGFSYNEQFF

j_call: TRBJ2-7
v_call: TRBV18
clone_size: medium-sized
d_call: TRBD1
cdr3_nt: TGTGCCAGCTCCTCAGACAGGGGCAACGAGCAGTACTTC
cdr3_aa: CASSSDRGNEQYF